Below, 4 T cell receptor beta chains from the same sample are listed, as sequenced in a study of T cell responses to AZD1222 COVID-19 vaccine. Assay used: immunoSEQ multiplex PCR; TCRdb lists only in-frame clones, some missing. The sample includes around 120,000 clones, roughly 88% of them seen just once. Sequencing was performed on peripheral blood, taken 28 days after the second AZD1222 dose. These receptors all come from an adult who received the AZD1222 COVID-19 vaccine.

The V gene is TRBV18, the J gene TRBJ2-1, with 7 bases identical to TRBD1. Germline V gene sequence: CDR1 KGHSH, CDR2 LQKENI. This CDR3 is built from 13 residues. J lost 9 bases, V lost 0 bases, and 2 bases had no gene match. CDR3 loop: CASSPPGTVEQFF. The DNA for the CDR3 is TGTGCCAGCTCACCACCTGGGACAGTTGAGCAGTTCTTC. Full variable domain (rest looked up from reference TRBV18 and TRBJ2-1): NAGVMQNPRHLVRRRGQEARLRCSPMKGHSHVYWYRQLPEEGLKFMVYLQKENIIDESGMPKERFSAEFPKEGPSILRIQQVVRGDSAAYFCASSPPGTVEQFFGPGTRLTVL.

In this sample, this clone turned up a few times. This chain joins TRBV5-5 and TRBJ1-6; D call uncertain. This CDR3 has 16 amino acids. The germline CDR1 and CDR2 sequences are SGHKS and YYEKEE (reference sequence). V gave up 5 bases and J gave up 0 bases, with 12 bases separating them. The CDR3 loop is CASSPTPGSYNSPLHF. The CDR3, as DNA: TGTGCCAGCAGTCCTACACCCGGCTCCTATAATTCACCCCTCCACTTT.

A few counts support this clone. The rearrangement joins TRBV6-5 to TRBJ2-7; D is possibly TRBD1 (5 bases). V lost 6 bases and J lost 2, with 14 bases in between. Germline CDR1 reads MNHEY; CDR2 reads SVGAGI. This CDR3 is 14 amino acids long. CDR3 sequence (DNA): TGTGCCAGCAGCCCGGACATTCTCCCCTACGAGCAGTACTTC. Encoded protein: CASSPDILPYEQYF.

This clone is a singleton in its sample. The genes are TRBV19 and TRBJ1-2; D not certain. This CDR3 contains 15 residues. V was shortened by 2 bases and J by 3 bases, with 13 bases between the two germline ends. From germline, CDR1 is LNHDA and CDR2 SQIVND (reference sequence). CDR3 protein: CASSINRLDYYGYTF. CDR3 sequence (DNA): TGTGCCAGTAGTATAAACCGCCTCGACTACTATGGCTACACCTTC.